The present T cell receptor beta chain was sequenced within a study of cytomegalovirus exposure and HLA in healthy donors. The overall study: Earlier, 117 million unique TCR beta sequences were recovered from about 179 million T cells by an analysis.

Both 60 Vbeta primers and 13 Jbeta primers went into the PCR. Assay: immunoSEQ multiplex PCR; the TCRdb copy retains only in-frame clones and omits some. The sample lists fewer than 200,000 clones, about four fifths occurring once. J lost 4 bases, V lost 6 bases, and 4 bases had no gene match. This CDR3 contains 12 residues. The germline V gene encodes CDR1 SQVTM and CDR2 ANQGSEA. This receptor was taken from a man between 25 and 39 years old in good health and CMV-seronegative. The genes are TRBV29-1 and TRBJ2-5; the match to TRBD1 covers 8 bases. The source material was PBMCs. This CDR3 reads CSVGRGPETQYF. As DNA, the CDR3 is TGCAGCGTGGGCAGGGGGCCAGAGACCCAGTACTTC.